Following are 29 T cell receptor beta chains from one sample sequenced in a study of Ad26.COV2.S vaccination and SARS-CoV-2 variants. TCRdb's table, derived via immunoSEQ multiplex PCR, lists solely in-frame clones and lacks some. The table lists approximately 400,000 clones, 80% to 90% of them singletons. Specified treatment: around 19 received Ad26.COV2.S at low or high dose, single or two shots; 5 received placebo; per-sample allocation not given. On day 63 after the first injection, vaccine and placebo recipients gave samples. The sequencing used peripheral blood, collected in a trial of Ad26.COV2.S vaccine versus placebo. All receptors come from a person aged 18-60 years who received the Ad26.COV2.S COVID-19 vaccine or a placebo.

J is TRBJ1-3 and V is TRBV4-1; 8 bases fit TRBD1. The germline gives CDR1 MGHRA, CDR2 YSYEKL. The CDR3 covers 15 residues. After removal of 1 base from V and 2 bases from J, the junction contained 1 base not matched to a gene. The CDR3 DNA reads as TGCGCCAGCAGCCAAGGGACAGGGACTGGAAACACCATATATTTT. It codes for CASSQGTGTGNTIYF.

The chain links TRBV27 to TRBJ2-6; D is ambiguous. Per the germline V gene, CDR1 is MNHEY and CDR2 is SMNVEV (reference sequence). CDR3 length equals 13 residues. Trimming left V 8 bases short and J 0 bases short, with 5 bases between. CDR3: CASSISGANVLTF. CDR3 DNA: TGTGCCAGCTCCATCTCTGGGGCCAACGTCCTGACTTTC.

This chain uses TRBV18 with TRBJ1-3; D is undetermined. The CDR3 spans 14 residues. Between the trimmed V and J ends, which lost 1 base and 0 bases, there was a span of 4 bases. The germline CDR1 and CDR2 sequences are KGHSH and LQKENI. CDR3: CASSPQASGNTIYF. For the CDR3, the DNA is TGTGCCAGCTCACCACAGGCCTCTGGAAACACCATATATTTT.

The V gene is TRBV27, the J gene TRBJ1-2; D remains ambiguous. V was cut by 7 bases and J by 7 bases, with 19 bases left in between. Looked up from germline, CDR1 is MNHEY and CDR2 is SMNVEV (reference sequence). This CDR3 is 14 amino acids long. Written as DNA, the CDR3 is TGTGCCAGCAAAGCCAAGACGGGTTGGAGTGGCTACACCTTC. It codes for CASKAKTGWSGYTF.

On this clone: An end of the junction differs from the germline gene, which may be a read error. The chain has TRBV6-5 and TRBJ1-5, with a weak D call TRBD1 (5 bases). The CDR3 is 14 amino acids. In germline, CDR1 is MNHEY, CDR2 SVGAGI. CDR3 in DNA: TGTGCCAGCAGTTATGATAGGGGCAACCAGCCCCAGCATTTT. Translating it yields CASSYDRGNQPQHF.

The chain couples TRBV7-3 to TRBJ2-3; tentative D call: TRBD1 (6 bases). V shed 8 bases and J shed 1 base, with 10 bases lying between them. This CDR3 comprises 13 residues. CDR1 is SGHTA, CDR2 FQGTGA, per germline. Here the CDR3 DNA reads TGTGCCAGCTCCTCAGGGGGCACAGATACGCAGTATTTT. Protein product: CASSSGGTDTQYF.

This chain uses TRBV7-9 with TRBJ1-4; TRBD1 agrees at 8 bases. Trimming at V came to 1 base and at J to 7 bases, leaving 8 bases not matched to a gene. Per germline, CDR1 SEHNR and CDR2 FQNEAQ (reference sequence). The CDR3 extends over 16 amino acids. The CDR3 is CASSLGETGGSEKLFF. CDR3 bases: TGTGCCAGCAGCTTAGGGGAAACAGGGGGGAGTGAAAAACTGTTTTTT.

The chain has TRBV9 and TRBJ1-2; 7 bases map to TRBD1. The junction had 9 bases not matched to a gene; V was cut back by 4 bases and J by 3 bases. This CDR3 comprises 15 residues. CDR1 is SGDLS and CDR2 is YYNGEE in the germline V gene. CDR3 protein: CASSPRDRDDYGYTF. The CDR3 bases are TGTGCCAGCAGCCCCAGAGACAGGGACGACTATGGCTACACCTTC.

The J gene is TRBJ2-2, the V gene TRBV12-3 or TRBV12-4; TRBD2 is a possible D gene (6 bases). This CDR3 is built from 13 residues. Deletions cut 6 bases from V and 4 bases from J, with 9 bases between. The CDR3 nucleotides read TGTGCCAGCAGGGCGCGGGGCACCGGGGAGCTGTTTTTT. Encoded protein: CASRARGTGELFF.

This clone has just one count. The rearrangement uses TRBV11-3 and TRBJ1-2; D might be TRBD1 (5 bases). The V end was cut by 4 bases, the J end by 8 bases, with 11 bases between. CDR3 size: 12 residues. Germline CDR1 is SGHNT and CDR2 is YENEEA. The CDR3 protein is CASSSRTQGYTF. The DNA for the CDR3 is TGTGCCAGCAGCTCCCGGACACAAGGCTACACCTTC.

The V gene is TRBV18, the J gene TRBJ2-6; D unclear. Per the germline V gene, CDR1 is KGHSH and CDR2 is LQKENI. The CDR3 extends over 15 amino acids. Trimming shortened V by 3 bases and J by 2 bases, and 8 bases separated the two germline ends. In DNA form, the CDR3 reads TGTGCCAGCTCACCCCTAGAAGCTGGGGCCAACGTCCTGACTTTC. It specifies CASSPLEAGANVLTF.

The chain carries TRBV11-2 and TRBJ2-7, with D perhaps matching TRBD1 (5 bases). V was shortened by 5 bases and J by 5 bases, with 19 bases between the two germline ends. The germline V gene has CDR1 SGHAT and CDR2 FQNNGV. The CDR3 length is 15 residues. Written as DNA, the CDR3 is TGTGCCAGCAGCCCGCCAGGGCCGAAGGGCCACGAGCAGTACTTC. Protein sequence: CASSPPGPKGHEQYF.

The rearrangement joins TRBV20-1 to TRBJ2-1; D is ambiguous. Trimming stripped 6 bases from V and 9 bases from J, with 12 bases between. Germline CDR1 DFQATT, CDR2 SNEGSKA (reference sequence). The CDR3 contains 11 residues. The CDR3 DNA reads as TGCAGTGCCCTTTATTACGGTGAGCAGTTCTTC. This encodes CSALYYGEQFF.

V gene TRBV4-1 combines with J gene TRBJ1-3, with D possibly TRBD1 on 6 matching bases. CDR3 length: 14 amino acids. Germline V gene lookup returns CDR1 MGHRA and CDR2 YSYEKL. Trimming shortened V by 1 base and J by 2 bases, and 6 bases separated the two germline ends. The CDR3 protein is CASSQGTAGNTIYF. For the CDR3, the DNA is TGCGCCAGCAGCCAAGGGACAGCTGGAAACACCATATATTTT.

This clone occurred many times. The chain combines TRBV18 with TRBJ1-6; D gene unclear. Germline-derived CDR1 and CDR2 are KGHSH and LQKENI. CDR3 size: 16 residues. Trimming left V 2 bases short and J 0 bases short, with 8 bases between. The CDR3 DNA reads TGTGCCAGCTCACCAGCGGGGATCTCCTATAATTCACCCCTCCACTTT. Translated, it gives CASSPAGISYNSPLHF.

The rearrangement joins TRBV5-5 to TRBJ1-3; unclear D gene. V lost 6 bases and J 4 bases, leaving 17 bases between the germline ends. The germline V gene encodes CDR1 SGHKS and CDR2 YYEKEE (reference sequence). CDR3 length: 15 amino acids. CDR3 in DNA: TGTGCCAGCAACGCAGGTCCTACAAGGGGAAACACCATATATTTT. Amino acid sequence: CASNAGPTRGNTIYF.

To note about this clone: Within the sample, other DNA sequences also encode this same CDR3. This chain connects TRBV7-2 to TRBJ2-7; tentatively, D is TRBD2 (5 bases). CDR1 is SGHTA and CDR2 is FQGNSA in the germline V gene. V lost 2 bases and J 6 bases, leaving 8 bases between the germline ends. This CDR3 has 12 residues. CDR3 sequence: CASSLNSGEQYF. DNA of the CDR3: TGTGCCAGCAGCTTAAACAGCGGCGAGCAGTACTTC.

J is TRBJ2-1 and V is TRBV9, with D perhaps TRBD1 (5 bases). In germline, CDR1 is SGDLS, CDR2 YYNGEE. The CDR3 spans 14 residues. Between the trimmed V and J ends, which lost 4 bases and 4 bases, there was a span of 12 bases. This CDR3 reads CASSLSQGYNEQFF. The CDR3 DNA reads TGTGCCAGCAGCCTTAGTCAGGGTTACAATGAGCAGTTCTTC.

This chain uses TRBV30 with TRBJ2-7; 7 bases are shared with TRBD1. V lost 2 bases, J lost 3 bases, and 4 bases stayed unmatched. Germline values: CDR1 GTSNPN, CDR2 SVGIG (reference sequence). The CDR3 loop spans 13 amino acids. CDR3 protein: CAWSRGPDYEQYF. In DNA form, the CDR3 reads TGTGCCTGGAGTAGGGGGCCCGACTACGAGCAGTACTTC. Supplemented by reference TRBV30 and TRBJ2-7, the full variable domain reads SQTIHQWPATLVQPVGSPLSLECTVEGTSNPNLYWYRQAAGRGLQLLFYSVGIGQISSEVPQNLSASRPQDRQFILSSKKLLLSDSGFYLCAWSRGPDYEQYFGPGTRLTVT.

This clone was seen only a few times. The rearrangement joins TRBV7-3 to TRBJ1-5; D remains unclear. The CDR3 sequence is 13 residues long. V was clipped by 5 bases and J by 7 bases, with 12 bases between them. Germline assignment: CDR1 SGHTA and CDR2 FQGTGA. The CDR3 sequence: CASSPMNGQPQHF. DNA for the CDR3: TGTGCCAGCAGCCCGATGAACGGGCAGCCCCAGCATTTT.

Regarding this clone: Other nucleotide sequences from this sample produce the same CDR3. This chain joins TRBV2 and TRBJ2-3; 9 positions agree with TRBD1. The CDR3 has 15 residues. V lost 6 bases, J lost 1 base, and 5 bases stayed unmatched. Germline V gene sequence: CDR1 SNHLY, CDR2 FYNNEI. The CDR3 DNA is TGTGCCAGCAGCGGTCGGACAGGGGGCACAGATACGCAGTATTTT. Translated, it gives CASSGRTGGTDTQYF.

The J gene is TRBJ1-2, the V gene TRBV19; D unresolved. Trimming took 6 bases from V and 5 from J, leaving 25 bases between them. CDR1 and CDR2 from the germline V gene are LNHDA and SQIVND (reference sequence). The CDR3 totals 17 residues. This chain's CDR3 is CASREGTRVLGSYGYTF. The CDR3 nucleotides read TGTGCCAGTAGAGAGGGAACCAGAGTCTTGGGGTCTTATGGCTACACCTTC.

This clone was seen a single time. The genes are TRBV28 and TRBJ1-1; D might be TRBD1 (6 bases). Germline V gene lookup returns CDR1 MDHEN and CDR2 SYDVKM. V was pared by 5 bases and J by 0 bases, with 7 bases between. The CDR3 runs 13 residues. The CDR3 loop is CASSGGLNTEAFF. CDR3 coding DNA: TGTGCCAGCAGTGGGGGGCTGAACACTGAAGCTTTCTTT.

The V gene is TRBV19, the J gene TRBJ1-1, with a tentative D call TRBD1 (5 bases). Trimming cost V 3 bases and J 5 bases, with 16 bases left between them. The length of the CDR3 is 15 residues. Germline V gives CDR1 LNHDA, CDR2 SQIVND (reference sequence). CDR3: CASSIRRSGRTEAFF. The DNA for the CDR3 is TGTGCCAGTAGTATCCGGCGGTCAGGGAGGACTGAAGCTTTCTTT.

The V gene is TRBV6-6, the J gene TRBJ1-1; no firm D call. The V and J ends lost 0 bases and 6 bases respectively, with 17 bases between them. The CDR3 has 16 residues. Per germline, CDR1 MNHNY and CDR2 SVGAGI (reference sequence). The CDR3 loop reads CASSYSGVSVLAEAFF. The CDR3 nucleotides read TGTGCCAGCAGTTACTCTGGGGTTTCGGTATTGGCTGAAGCTTTCTTT.

V gene TRBV7-9 combines with J gene TRBJ2-3; D is possibly TRBD1 (6 bases). V was pared by 5 bases and J by 2 bases, with 8 bases between. The V gene's germline CDR1 is SEHNR and CDR2 FQNEAQ (reference sequence). The length of the CDR3 is 13 residues. The DNA of the CDR3 is TGTGCCAGCAGCCGGGACATCACAGATACGCAGTATTTT. This gives the protein CASSRDITDTQYF.

The CDR3 spells CASSPDYNEQFF. CDR3 nucleotides: TGTGCCAGCTCACCAGACTACAATGAGCAGTTCTTC. This chain connects TRBV18 to TRBJ2-1; D is uncertain. Germline loops: CDR1 KGHSH, CDR2 LQKENI. The CDR3 contains 12 residues. The V end was cut by 2 bases, the J end by 3 bases, with 2 bases between.

CDR3 residues: CASSLVRGSPLHF. The DNA for the CDR3 is TGTGCCAGCAGCTTAGTCCGGGGTTCACCCCTCCACTTT. The J gene is TRBJ1-6, the V gene TRBV11-3; the D is unclear. Per the germline V gene, CDR1 is SGHNT and CDR2 is YENEEA. The CDR3 has 13 residues. Trimming cost V 1 base and J 9 bases, with 7 bases left between them.

The rearrangement joins TRBV7-9 to TRBJ2-7, with D perhaps TRBD1 (6 bases). CDR1 is SEHNR and CDR2 is FQNEAQ in the germline V gene (reference sequence). V was pared by 5 bases and J by 3 bases, with 17 bases between. CDR3 length: 15 residues. The CDR3 DNA sequence: TGTGCCAGCAGCCTGTTCACCAGGGGAAACTACGAGCAGTACTTC. Amino acids: CASSLFTRGNYEQYF.